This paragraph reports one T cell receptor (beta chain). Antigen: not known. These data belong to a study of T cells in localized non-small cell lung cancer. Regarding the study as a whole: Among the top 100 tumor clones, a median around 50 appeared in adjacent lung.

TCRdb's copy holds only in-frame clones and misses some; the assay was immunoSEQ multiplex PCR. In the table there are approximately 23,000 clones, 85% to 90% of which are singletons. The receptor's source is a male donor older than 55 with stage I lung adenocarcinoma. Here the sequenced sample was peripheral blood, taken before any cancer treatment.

The CDR3 DNA reads as TGTGCCAGCAGTTACGGTGGGACAATATACGAGCAGTACTTC. Translated: CASSYGGTIYEQYF. This chain uses TRBV6-5 with TRBJ2-7, with D tentatively TRBD1 (6 bases). Trimming left V 2 bases short and J 4 bases short, with 12 bases between. There are 14 residues in the CDR3. The germline CDR1 and CDR2 sequences are MNHEY and SVGAGI.